The rows below give T cell receptor beta chains drawn from one sample of a study of CD8 T cells in Susac syndrome. TCRdb independently ran MiXCR on the immunoSEQ multiplex PCR reads; one entry per CDR3 protein. Of about 250,000 distinct CDR3 sequences in the sample, 80% to 95% were seen once. The sample comprised CD4+ T cells from PBMCs. The receptors were gathered from a human donor with multiple sclerosis. The CDR3 runs from the conserved cysteine through the conserved F or W. Fields, in order: D gene, V gene, J gene, clone size, CDR3 protein, CDR3 DNA. D genes are given only for firm matches. Clone size is not always given. Where it is, it says once, few, many or a class for expanded clones.

TRBD1	TRBV7-3	TRBJ2-1	NA	CASSLGRQGEQFF	TGTGCCAGCAGCTTAGGTCGACAGGGTGAGCAGTTCTTC
TRBD2	TRBV15	TRBJ2-7	NA	CATLNSGGYTYEQYF	TGTGCCACCCTCAATAGCGGGGGGTATACCTACGAGCAGTACTTC
NA	TRBV20-1	TRBJ2-1	NA	CSAAAQTATITMGQFF	TGCAGTGCTGCCGCCCAGACAGCCACTATTACAATGGGGCAGTTCTTC
NA	TRBV5-1	TRBJ2-3	NA	CASSLGARTDTQYF	TGCGCCAGCAGCTTGGGGGCACGCACAGATACGCAGTATTTT
NA	TRBV20-1	TRBJ1-6	NA	CSAREVRMNSPLHF	TGCAGTGCTAGAGAGGTCAGAATGAATTCACCCCTCCACTTT
NA	TRBV5-4	TRBJ1-2	NA	CASSLWGDYGYTF	TGTGCCAGCAGCTTGTGGGGGGACTATGGCTACACCTTC
TRBD1	TRBV27	TRBJ1-2	few	CASSLGQGNGYTF	TGTGCCAGCAGTTTGGGACAGGGGAATGGCTACACCTTC
NA	TRBV27	TRBJ1-2	NA	CASSTIEGGYTF	TGTGCCAGCAGTACCATCGAGGGTGGCTACACCTTC
NA	TRBV19	TRBJ1-5	NA	CASSSMTNQPQHF	TGTGCCAGTAGTAGCATGACGAATCAGCCCCAGCATTTT
NA	TRBV19	TRBJ1-5	NA	CASTPRGQRNQPQHF	TGTGCCAGTACCCCACGGGGGCAACGCAATCAGCCCCAGCATTTT
TRBD2	TRBV11-3	TRBJ2-5	NA	CASDNAGGGQETQYF	TGTGCCAGCGACAATGCGGGGGGAGGGCAAGAGACCCAGTACTTC
NA	TRBV29-1	TRBJ2-5	NA	CSVATIAVQETQYF	TGCAGCGTTGCGACTATAGCCGTCCAAGAGACCCAGTACTTC
NA	TRBV10-3	TRBJ2-5	NA	CAISTAGETQYF	TGTGCCATCAGCACCGCCGGAGAGACCCAGTACTTC
NA	TRBV5-1	TRBJ2-5	NA	CASSLTEETQYF	TGCGCCAGCAGCTTAACCGAGGAGACCCAGTACTTC
NA	TRBV30	TRBJ2-3	NA	CAWSEGVVRTDTQYF	TGTGCCTGGAGTGAAGGGGTAGTACGGACAGATACGCAGTATTTT
NA	TRBV7-7	TRBJ2-2	NA	CASSYNAGELFF	TGTGCCAGCAGCTACAATGCCGGGGAGCTGTTTTTT
NA	TRBV10-2	TRBJ2-1	NA	CASSLSGGGEQFF	TGCGCCAGCAGTCTTAGCGGAGGGGGTGAGCAGTTCTTC
TRBD2	TRBV7-6	TRBJ2-3	NA	CASSLGTSGPITDTQYF	TGTGCCAGCAGCCTCGGGACTAGCGGGCCAATAACAGATACGCAGTATTTT
NA	TRBV3-1	TRBJ2-3	NA	CASSQDWASTDTQYF	TGTGCCAGCAGCCAAGATTGGGCGAGCACAGATACGCAGTATTTT
NA	TRBV5-1	TRBJ1-1	NA	CASSLEGGGEAFF	TGCGCCAGCAGCTTGGAAGGAGGAGGTGAAGCTTTCTTT
NA	TRBV28	TRBJ1-1	NA	CASSPGDLKYTEAFF	TGTGCCAGCAGTCCTGGGGACTTAAAATACACTGAAGCTTTCTTT
TRBD1	TRBV6-5	TRBJ1-1	NA	CASSDRALNTEAFF	TGTGCCAGCAGTGACAGGGCTTTGAACACTGAAGCTTTCTTT
NA	TRBV7-8	TRBJ2-3	once	CASRQVGSWTDTQYF	TGTGCCAGCAGACAAGTAGGCTCCTGGACAGATACGCAGTATTTT
TRBD1	TRBV27	TRBJ1-1	NA	CASSLADRGNTEAFF	TGTGCCAGCAGTTTAGCGGACAGGGGGAACACTGAAGCTTTCTTT
NA	TRBV20-1	TRBJ1-4	NA	CSARKATNEKLFF	TGCAGTGCTAGAAAGGCAACTAATGAAAAACTGTTTTTT
NA	TRBV9	TRBJ1-2	NA	CASSPSDYGYTF	TGTGCCAGCAGCCCCTCGGACTATGGCTACACCTTC
NA	TRBV20-1	TRBJ2-5	NA	CSAEAIETQYF	TGCAGTGCGGAGGCTATAGAGACCCAGTACTTC
NA	TRBV18	TRBJ2-2	NA	CASSPLGRDTGELFF	TGTGCCAGCTCACCACTCGGCAGGGACACCGGGGAGCTGTTTTTT
NA	TRBV7-8	TRBJ2-6	NA	CASSLVPRWGSSGANVLTF	TGTGCCAGCAGCTTAGTTCCCCGGTGGGGAAGCTCTGGGGCCAACGTCCTGACTTTC
NA	TRBV5-1	TRBJ2-1	NA	CASSLDGGDNEQFF	TGCGCCAGCAGCTTGGATGGCGGGGACAATGAGCAGTTCTTC
TRBD2	TRBV7-8	TRBJ2-5	NA	CASSLAAGGLQETQYF	TGTGCCAGCAGCTTAGCGGCGGGGGGCCTCCAAGAGACCCAGTACTTC
NA	TRBV5-1	TRBJ2-2	NA	CASSLIGVNTGELFF	TGCGCCAGCAGCTTGATCGGGGTGAACACCGGGGAGCTGTTTTTT
NA	TRBV2	TRBJ2-7	once	CASRETGEQYF	TGTGCCAGCAGAGAGACGGGGGAGCAGTACTTC
NA	TRBV20-1	TRBJ2-2	once	CSAMIGAGELFF	TGCAGTGCCATGATCGGGGCCGGGGAGCTGTTTTTT
NA	TRBV11-2	TRBJ1-3	few	CASSLGGVSGNTIYF	TGTGCCAGCAGCTTAGGAGGGGTCTCTGGAAACACCATATATTTT
NA	TRBV14	TRBJ2-1	NA	CASSQDRAPGAIYEQFF	TGTGCCAGCAGCCAAGATCGGGCTCCAGGGGCAATCTATGAGCAGTTCTTC
TRBD1	TRBV20-1	TRBJ1-5	NA	CGLKQGYSNQPQHF	TGCGGACTAAAACAGGGGTATAGCAATCAGCCCCAGCATTTT
NA	TRBV2	TRBJ2-1	NA	CASSERRGSAYNEQFF	TGTGCCAGCAGTGAAAGACGGGGGTCAGCCTACAATGAGCAGTTCTTC
NA	TRBV11-3	TRBJ2-3	NA	CASRGLRQSTDTQYF	TGTGCCAGCAGGGGACTTCGGCAGAGCACAGATACGCAGTATTTT
TRBD2	TRBV20-1	TRBJ2-3	NA	CSATSVPDTQYF	TGCAGTGCGACTAGCGTGCCAGATACGCAGTATTTT
NA	TRBV30	TRBJ1-6	NA	CASGVQALHF	TGTGCCTCAGGGGTCCAGGCCCTCCACTTT
NA	TRBV5-6	TRBJ2-6	once	CASSVVAGANVLTF	TGTGCCAGCAGCGTCGTGGCTGGGGCCAACGTCCTGACTTTC
NA	TRBV20-1	TRBJ2-5	NA	CSASGYKGGETQYF	TGCAGTGCTAGTGGATACAAGGGCGGGGAGACCCAGTACTTC
NA	TRBV10-3	TRBJ2-6	NA	CAIKEDGSGANVLTF	TGTGCCATCAAGGAGGACGGCTCTGGGGCCAACGTCCTGACTTTC
NA	TRBV28	TRBJ2-4	NA	CASNRRNRLPKNIQYF	TGTGCCAGCAACCGAAGAAACAGACTTCCCAAAAACATTCAGTACTTC
TRBD2	TRBV3-1	TRBJ2-3	NA	CASSQDMVAGGPQYF	TGTGCCAGCAGCCAAGATATGGTAGCGGGGGGGCCGCAGTATTTT
TRBD2	TRBV25-1	TRBJ2-2	NA	CASSQPHTGGWTGELFF	TGTGCCAGCAGCCAGCCCCACACGGGGGGTTGGACCGGGGAGCTGTTTTTT
NA	TRBV19	TRBJ1-5	NA	CASSLADSNQPQHF	TGTGCCAGTAGCCTCGCGGATAGCAATCAGCCCCAGCATTTT
NA	TRBV6-1	TRBJ2-1	NA	CASTLPGRAQSLSYNEQFF	TGTGCCAGCACCCTACCTGGCAGGGCCCAATCCCTCTCCTACAATGAGCAGTTCTTC
NA	TRBV29-1	TRBJ1-2	NA	CSVTWTYGYTF	TGCAGCGTTACCTGGACCTATGGCTACACCTTC
NA	TRBV6-5	TRBJ1-1	once	CASSFLKGTEAFF	TGTGCCAGCAGTTTCCTTAAGGGAACTGAAGCTTTCTTT
NA	TRBV15	TRBJ1-1	NA	CATSSGNTEAFF	TGTGCCACCAGCTCGGGAAACACTGAAGCTTTCTTT